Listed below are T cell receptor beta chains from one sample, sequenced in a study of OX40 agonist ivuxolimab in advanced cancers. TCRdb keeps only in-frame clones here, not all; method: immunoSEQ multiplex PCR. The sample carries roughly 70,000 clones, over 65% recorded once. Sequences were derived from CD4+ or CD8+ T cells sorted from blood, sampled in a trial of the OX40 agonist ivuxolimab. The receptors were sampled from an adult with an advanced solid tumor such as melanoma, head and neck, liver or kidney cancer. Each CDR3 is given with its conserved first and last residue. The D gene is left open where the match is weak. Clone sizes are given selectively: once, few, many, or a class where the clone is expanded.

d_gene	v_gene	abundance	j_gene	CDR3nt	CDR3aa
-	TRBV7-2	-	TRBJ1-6	TGTGCCACGTCCCGGGGGCCGGTTAATTCACCCCTCCACTTT	CATSRGPVNSPLHF
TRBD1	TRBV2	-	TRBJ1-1	TGTGCCGGCGCGGGACAGCAGAACACTGAAGCTTTCTTT	CAGAGQQNTEAFF
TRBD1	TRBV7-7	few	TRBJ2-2	TGTGCCAGCAGCCACAGGACAGGGGCCACCGGGGAGCTGTTTTTT	CASSHRTGATGELFF
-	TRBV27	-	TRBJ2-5	TGTGCCAGCAGTCGGACGGTTCGCCAAGAGACCCAGTACTTC	CASSRTVRQETQYF
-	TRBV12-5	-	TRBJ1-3	TGTGCTAGTGGTTTGGTGACTGACACGAGCCAAGGAAACACCATATATTTT	CASGLVTDTSQGNTIYF
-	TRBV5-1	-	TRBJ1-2	TGCGCCAGCAGCCTTAAACAGGGTGTCATTTATGGCTACACCTTC	CASSLKQGVIYGYTF
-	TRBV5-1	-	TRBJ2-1	TGCGCCAGCTGTCTGGGTGACCTTATCTACAATGAGCAGTTCTTC	CASCLGDLIYNEQFF
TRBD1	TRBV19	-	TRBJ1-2	TGTGCCAGTAGTAACAGGGGCGAAGGCTACACCTTC	CASSNRGEGYTF
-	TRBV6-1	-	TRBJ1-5	TGTGCCAGCAGTGAACTACGAAATCAGCCCCAGCATTTT	CASSELRNQPQHF
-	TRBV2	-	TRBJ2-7	TGTGCCAGCCGGTTCAGCGGCGGTACCTACGAGCAGTACTTC	CASRFSGGTYEQYF
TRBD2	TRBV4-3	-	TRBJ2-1	TGCGCCAGCAGCAGGACTAGCGGGGTCTACAATGAGCAGTTCTTC	CASSRTSGVYNEQFF
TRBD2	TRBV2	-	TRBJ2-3	TGTGCCAGCGGATCGGGTTCTAGCGGGGTTGCAGATACGCAGTATTTT	CASGSGSSGVADTQYF
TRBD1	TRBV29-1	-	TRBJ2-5	TGCAGCGTTGTTGGACAGGGTTTTGGAGAGACCCAGTACTTC	CSVVGQGFGETQYF
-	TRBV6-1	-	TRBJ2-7	TGTGCCAGCAGTGAAGCGGGGGCGGGACAGCACTACGAGCAGTACTTC	CASSEAGAGQHYEQYF
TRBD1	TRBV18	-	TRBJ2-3	TGTGCCAGCTCCTCCCAACAGGGGGCGCCGGATACGCAGTATTTT	CASSSQQGAPDTQYF
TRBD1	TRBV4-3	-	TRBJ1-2	TGCGCCAGCAGCCGAGCGGGACTACAGGGGGGCTATGGCTACACCTTC	CASSRAGLQGGYGYTF
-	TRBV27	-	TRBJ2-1	TGTGCCAGCAGTTTATATAGAGGGGCCCCCTCTTACAATGAGCAGTTCTTC	CASSLYRGAPSYNEQFF
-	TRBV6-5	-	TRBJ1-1	TGTGCCAGCAGTTACGGGGGGGCTAGAGCTTTCTTT	CASSYGGARAFF